The 25 T cell receptor beta chains below were found in one sample sequenced in a study of cytomegalovirus exposure and HLA in healthy donors (dated by TCRdb to about 2017). Receptor libraries were prepared by the immunoSEQ multiplex PCR assay. The table was pulled from immuneACCESS by TCRdb, which kept in-frame rearrangements only. Such tables lose some clones; where checked, under half of the loss comes from unresolved V genes, and the rest has no known cause. The sample records 150,000 to 200,000 clones, about nine tenths of which are singletons. The ten most abundant clones make up around 6% of the sample. The sequencing input was PBMCs. These receptors were obtained from a woman in her twenties or thirties in good health and CMV-seronegative.

The chain employs TRBV4-1 and TRBJ2-1, with D possibly matching TRBD1 (7 bases). CDR1 and CDR2 from the germline V gene are MGHRA and YSYEKL. This CDR3 spans 16 amino acids. V lost 2 bases, J lost 6 bases, and 17 bases lay in between. The CDR3: CASSQSQGGWVNEQFF. CDR3 sequence (DNA): TGCGCCAGCAGCCAAAGCCAGGGGGGTTGGGTCAATGAGCAGTTCTTC.

The chain links TRBV11-2 to TRBJ2-5, with no clear D. The V end lost 1 base, the J end lost 5 bases, and 2 bases lay between the germline ends. Germline assignment: CDR1 SGHAT and CDR2 FQNNGV. The CDR3 has 11 residues. This chain's CDR3 is CASSLGETQYF. The CDR3 DNA reads as TGTGCCAGCAGCTTAGGCGAGACCCAGTACTTC.

The CDR3 nucleotides read TGTGCCAGCAGCTTCCAGGGGACGTTAGGCACTGAAGCTTTCTTT. It is translated as CASSFQGTLGTEAFF. This sequence joins TRBV11-2 and TRBJ1-1; weak D call: TRBD1 (6 bases). V lost 3 bases, J lost 4 bases, and 15 bases lay in between. Per germline, CDR1 SGHAT and CDR2 FQNNGV. The CDR3 spans 15 residues.

The J gene is TRBJ1-4, the V gene TRBV5-1; TRBD1 agrees at 7 bases. The CDR3 runs to 15 residues. V shed 3 bases, J shed 4 bases, and the junction held 6 bases outside the gene matches. Germline CDR1 and CDR2: SGHRS and YFSETQ. DNA of the CDR3: TGCGCCAGCAGCTCGAACAGGGGTAATAATGAAAAACTGTTTTTT. Translating gives CASSSNRGNNEKLFF.

The V call is TRBV18, the J call TRBJ1-3; TRBD1 agrees at 7 bases. The CDR3 extends over 17 amino acids. V shed 6 bases and J 0 bases; nucleotides not matched to a gene: 11. From germline, CDR1 is KGHSH and CDR2 LQKENI. The DNA of the CDR3 is TGTGCCAGCTCGCCCCGACAGGGAGCGGACTCTGGAAACACCATATATTTT. It yields the protein CASSPRQGADSGNTIYF.

J is TRBJ2-6 and V is TRBV19; D uncertain. V was clipped by 1 base and J by 2 bases, with 15 bases between them. The CDR3 consists of 18 residues. Germline V gene lookup returns CDR1 LNHDA and CDR2 SQIVND (reference sequence). This CDR3 reads CASSIVVLTTPGANVLTF. CDR3 sequence (DNA): TGTGCCAGTAGTATAGTGGTTCTTACCACCCCTGGGGCCAACGTCCTGACTTTC.

The chain uses TRBV28 and TRBJ1-4, with D possibly being TRBD1 (5 bases). The CDR3 totals 15 residues. Trimming stripped 1 base from V and 8 bases from J, with 14 bases between. Looked up from germline, CDR1 is MDHEN and CDR2 is SYDVKM. CDR3 sequence reads: CASSLSEGMGEKLFF. DNA for the CDR3: TGTGCCAGCAGTTTATCAGAGGGGATGGGGGAAAAACTGTTTTTT.

This clone has a single count. This rearrangement joins TRBV7-8 to TRBJ2-4, with 7 positions matching TRBD1. The CDR3 sequence is 15 residues long. Germline V CDR1 and CDR2: SGHVS, FQNEAQ. J gave up 7 bases and V 2 bases, and 8 bases lay outside the gene matches. DNA of the CDR3: TGTGCCAGCAGCTTATCATCAGGGACAGAGAACATTCAGTACTTC. Its translation: CASSLSSGTENIQYF.

This clone showed up just once. CDR3 region: CASSTGAIRNLETQYF. The CDR3, as DNA: TGTGCCAGCAGTACAGGGGCCATCCGTAATCTGGAGACCCAGTACTTC. This rearrangement joins TRBV28 to TRBJ2-5; TRBD1 matches 7 bases. The V gene's germline CDR1 is MDHEN and CDR2 SYDVKM. V lost 5 bases, J lost 5 bases, and 14 bases stayed unmatched. The CDR3 is 16 residues long. Together with reference TRBV28 and TRBJ2-5, the CDR3 gives the full variable domain: DVKVTQSSRYLVKRTGEKVFLECVQDMDHENMFWYRQDPGLGLRLIYFSYDVKMKEKGDIPEGYSVSREKKERFSLILESASTNQTSMYLCASSTGAIRNLETQYFGPGTRLLVL.

V and J are TRBV27 and TRBJ1-2; D possibly corresponds to TRBD1 (6 bases). The CDR3 spans 13 residues. Per the germline V gene, CDR1 is MNHEY and CDR2 is SMNVEV (reference sequence). V lost 5 bases and J lost 4, with 11 bases in between. The CDR3 loop reads CASSGDKAYGYTF. In nucleotides, the CDR3 is TGTGCCAGCAGTGGGGACAAAGCCTATGGCTACACCTTC.

This chain uses TRBV19 with TRBJ1-3; TRBD1 might be the D (5 bases). The germline V and J ends were trimmed by 6 bases and 4 bases, with 10 bases remaining between them. The CDR3 covers 13 residues. In germline, CDR1 is LNHDA, CDR2 SQIVND (reference sequence). The CDR3 sequence: CASSRGQGNTIYF. CDR3 DNA: TGTGCCAGTAGCCGGGGCCAGGGAAACACCATATATTTT. The full variable domain, rest sourced from reference TRBV19 and TRBJ1-3, is DGGITQSPKYLFRKEGQNVTLSCEQNLNHDAMYWYRQDPGQGLRLIYYSQIVNDFQKGDIAEGYSVSREKKESFPLTVTSAQKNPTAFYLCASSRGQGNTIYFGEGSWLTVV.

This rearrangement joins TRBV10-3 to TRBJ2-3; D is ambiguous. The CDR3 covers 14 residues. Looked up from germline, CDR1 is ENHRY and CDR2 is SYGVKD. V lost 4 bases and J lost 6, with 14 bases in between. Written as DNA, the CDR3 is TGTGCCATCAGTGGAATAGGAAGTTCGGATACGCAGTATTTT. It yields the protein CAISGIGSSDTQYF.

The rearrangement uses TRBV19 and TRBJ1-5; no clear D gene. Germline V gives CDR1 LNHDA, CDR2 SQIVND (reference sequence). Trimming pared 5 bases from V and 7 bases from J, leaving 18 bases between. The CDR3 is made up of 15 amino acids. This CDR3 is CASSFLTGGLQPQHF. CDR3 nucleotide sequence: TGTGCCAGTAGTTTCCTGACGGGAGGCCTACAGCCCCAGCATTTT.

The rearrangement uses TRBV18 and TRBJ2-5; D unclear. V dropped 3 bases and J dropped 1 base, with 15 bases sitting between them. The length of the CDR3 is 16 residues. In germline, CDR1 is KGHSH, CDR2 LQKENI. The CDR3 nucleotides read TGTGCCAGCTCACCCACCCGCTCTCATGGCCAAGAGACCCAGTACTTC. Its translation is CASSPTRSHGQETQYF.

V is TRBV7-2 and J is TRBJ2-7, with D uncertain. V lost 5 bases and J 3 bases, leaving 14 bases between the germline ends. The germline CDR1 and CDR2 sequences are SGHTA and FQGNSA. The CDR3 spans 14 residues. In DNA form, the CDR3 reads TGTGCCAGCAGCCGTTCCGACCAAAACTACGAGCAGTACTTC. As protein: CASSRSDQNYEQYF.

The chain employs TRBV19 and TRBJ2-1; D not certain. There are 14 residues in the CDR3. Germline CDR1 and CDR2: LNHDA and SQIVND (reference sequence). Trimming stripped 0 bases from V and 10 bases from J, with 13 bases between. The chain's CDR3 is CASSIDSEVSEQFF. CDR3 nucleotide sequence: TGTGCCAGTAGTATAGATTCGGAAGTGAGCGAGCAGTTCTTC. The whole variable domain, remainder taken from reference TRBV19 and TRBJ2-1, is DGGITQSPKYLFRKEGQNVTLSCEQNLNHDAMYWYRQDPGQGLRLIYYSQIVNDFQKGDIAEGYSVSREKKESFPLTVTSAQKNPTAFYLCASSIDSEVSEQFFGPGTRLTVL.

The chain uses TRBV11-1 and TRBJ2-2; 10 nucleotides align to TRBD1. Trimming took 5 bases from V and 5 from J; bases not matched to a gene: 8. CDR1 is SGHAT, CDR2 FQDESV, per germline (reference sequence). The CDR3 extends over 16 amino acids. The CDR3 here is CASSLRTGGWTGELFF. CDR3 coding DNA: TGTGCCAGCAGCCTAAGGACAGGGGGGTGGACCGGGGAGCTGTTTTTT.

This clone was seen a handful of times. The J gene is TRBJ2-1, the V gene TRBV30; 10 bases fit TRBD1. CDR1 GTSNPN and CDR2 SVGIG come from the germline V gene (reference sequence). The CDR3 spans 14 residues. V lost 4 bases and J lost 8; bases outside the gene matches: 8. Here the CDR3 reads CAWMGTGEIDEQFF. The CDR3, as DNA: TGTGCCTGGATGGGGACAGGGGAGATCGATGAGCAGTTCTTC.

In this sample, this clone turned up once. This sample also contains other DNA sequences that code for the same CDR3. This chain uses TRBV4-3 with TRBJ2-6, with no clear D. Trimming took 0 bases from V and 0 from J, leaving 6 bases between them. Germline V CDR1 and CDR2: LGHNA, YSLEER. The CDR3 has 16 amino acids. The CDR3 DNA is TGCGCCAGCAGCCAAGATCATGGCTCTGGGGCCAACGTCCTGACTTTC. Protein sequence: CASSQDHGSGANVLTF.

The V call is TRBV4-1, the J call TRBJ1-2; D remains ambiguous. V shed 2 bases and J shed 1 base, with 8 bases lying between them. The CDR3 extends over 14 amino acids. CDR1 and CDR2 (germline): MGHRA, YSYEKL. CDR3 in amino acids: CASSQKGINYGYTF. The DNA of the CDR3 is TGCGCCAGCAGCCAAAAGGGAATTAACTATGGCTACACCTTC.

The chain carries TRBV6-6 and TRBJ2-7, with 8 bases aligning to TRBD1. J lost 5 bases, V lost 6 bases, and 9 bases had no gene match. The germline gives CDR1 MNHNY, CDR2 SVGAGI (reference sequence). The CDR3 runs to 14 residues. The CDR3, as DNA: TGTGCCAGCAGACTGGACAGGGTAAGGAACGAGCAGTACTTC. This sequence encodes CASRLDRVRNEQYF.

The chain is built from TRBV9 and TRBJ1-5, with D possibly being TRBD1 (6 bases). V was clipped by 4 bases and J by 0 bases, with 14 bases between them. The CDR3 contains 16 residues. CDR1 is SGDLS, CDR2 YYNGEE, per germline. DNA of the CDR3: TGTGCCAGCAGCAGGGGTACAGGGAATAGCAATCAGCCCCAGCATTTT. Translating it yields CASSRGTGNSNQPQHF. Complete variable domain (other parts from reference TRBV9 and TRBJ1-5): DSGVTQTPKHLITATGQRVTLRCSPRSGDLSVYWYQQSLDQGLQFLIQYYNGEERAKGNILERFSAQQFPDLHSELNLSSLELGDSALYFCASSRGTGNSNQPQHFGDGTRLSIL.

V and J are TRBV29-1 and TRBJ2-7; D is undetermined. The CDR3 length is 12 residues. Trimming pared 4 bases from V and 2 bases from J, leaving 9 bases between. Germline V gene sequence: CDR1 SQVTM, CDR2 ANQGSEA. In nucleotides, the CDR3 is TGCAGCGTTGGTGTAGGACCCTACGAGCAGTACTTC. It is translated as CSVGVGPYEQYF.

This clone has a single count. The chain uses TRBV28 and TRBJ2-7; TRBD2 aligns across 13 bases. The germline CDR1 and CDR2 sequences are MDHEN and SYDVKM. The ends lost 6 bases at V and 4 bases at J; junction bases unmatched: 6. There are 15 residues in the CDR3. CDR3: CASSRTSGSGYEQYF. The DNA of the CDR3 is TGTGCCAGCAGCCGGACTAGCGGGAGTGGGTACGAGCAGTACTTC.

CDR3 region: CASRTELAAEETQYF. DNA of the CDR3: TGCGCCAGCAGGACAGAACTAGCGGCCGAAGAGACCCAGTACTTC. The chain joins TRBV4-3 to TRBJ2-5; 8 nucleotides line up with TRBD2. The germline V gene has CDR1 LGHNA and CDR2 YSLEER. This CDR3 has 15 residues. V trimming: 6 bases; J trimming: 3 bases; junction bases outside the gene matches: 9.